This T cell receptor beta chain appears in the sequencing data of a study of cytomegalovirus exposure and HLA in healthy donors. The overall study: Earlier, some 180 million T cells were analyzed, and fewer than 120 million unique TCR beta sequences were found among them.

PCR primers comprised 60 Vbeta and 13 Jbeta primers. Sequencing was performed with immunoSEQ multiplex PCR; in TCRdb, only in-frame clones are kept and a portion is missing. This sample carries under 200,000 clones, approximately 67% of them seen once, and the ten largest clones take roughly 4.1%. This CDR3 is built from 14 residues. V shed 0 bases and J shed 0 bases, with 4 bases lying between them. CDR1 and CDR2 (germline): SGDLS, YYNGEE. Each donor was healthy, and each was a bone marrow donor. This TCR was recovered from a woman aged 18-29 years in good health and CMV-seropositive. What was sequenced was PBMCs. This chain links TRBV9 with TRBJ1-3; D is uncertain. The CDR3: CASSVVSSGNTIYF. The CDR3 DNA sequence: TGTGCCAGCAGCGTAGTGAGCTCTGGAAACACCATATATTTT.